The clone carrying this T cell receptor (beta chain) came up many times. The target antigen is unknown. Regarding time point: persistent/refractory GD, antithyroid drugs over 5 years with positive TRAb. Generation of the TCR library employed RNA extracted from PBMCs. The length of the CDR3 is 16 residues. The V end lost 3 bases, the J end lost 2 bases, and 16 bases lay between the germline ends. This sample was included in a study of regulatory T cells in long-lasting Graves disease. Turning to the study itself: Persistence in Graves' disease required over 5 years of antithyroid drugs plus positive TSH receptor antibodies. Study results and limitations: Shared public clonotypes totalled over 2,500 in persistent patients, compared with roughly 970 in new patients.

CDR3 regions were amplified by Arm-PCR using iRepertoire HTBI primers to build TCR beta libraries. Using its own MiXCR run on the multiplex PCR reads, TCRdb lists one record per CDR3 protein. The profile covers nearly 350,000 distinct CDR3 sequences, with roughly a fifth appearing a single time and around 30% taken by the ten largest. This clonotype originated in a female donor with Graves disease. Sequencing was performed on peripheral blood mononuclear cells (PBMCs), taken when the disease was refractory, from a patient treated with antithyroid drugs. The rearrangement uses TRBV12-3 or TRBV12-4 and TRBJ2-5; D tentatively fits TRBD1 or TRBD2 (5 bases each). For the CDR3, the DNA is TGTGCCAGCAGTTTTCAGGGACCTGGACTGCAAGAGACCCAGTACTTC. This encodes CASSFQGPGLQETQYF.